The clone carrying this TCR beta chain has only a few counts. This sample is drawn from a study of blood T cell repertoires in COVID-19. TCRdb keeps only in-frame clones here, not all; method: immunoSEQ multiplex PCR. The repertoire consists of approximately 190,000 clones, with 82% occurring once and the leading ten covering roughly 5%. This CDR3 contains 16 residues. From germline, CDR1 is DFQATT and CDR2 SNEGSKA (reference sequence). With V trimmed by 3 bases and J by 2 bases, 10 bases remained unmatched. This chain uses TRBV20-1 with TRBJ2-5; 9 nucleotides match TRBD2. This TCR derives from a woman aged 55-69 years with acute COVID-19. The sample taken for sequencing was PBMCs or T cells enriched from blood (not recorded which). The CDR3 here is CSASPTLAGKQETQYF. The CDR3 DNA reads as TGCAGTGCTAGTCCCACCCTAGCGGGGAAGCAAGAGACCCAGTACTTC.